A selection of T cell receptor beta chains follows, all from one sample in a study of neurological immune-mediated disorders. TCRdb fed the 5' RACE reads into MiXCR, producing one record per CDR3 protein. The sample includes tens of thousands of distinct CDR3 sequences, about an eighth of them seen just once. Sequencing was done on a sample of PBMCs. Receptor source: a female donor with HTLV-1-associated myelopathy (HAM/TSP). Each CDR3 is given with its conserved first and last residue. The D gene is left open where the match is weak. Not all rows give a size; the values are once, few, many and, for expanded clones, a class.

v_gene: TRBV12-3/TRBV12-4; d_gene: NA; abundance: many; j_gene: TRBJ2-3; len: 15; CDR3nt: TGTGCCAGCAGTTTGACCAACCCTAGCACAGATACGCAGTATTTT; CDR3aa: CASSLTNPSTDTQYF
v_gene: TRBV28; d_gene: NA; abundance: many; j_gene: TRBJ2-5; len: 14; CDR3nt: TGTGCCAGCAGTATGCCCGGGACTCCCGAGACCCAGTACTTC; CDR3aa: CASSMPGTPETQYF
v_gene: TRBV5-1; d_gene: NA; abundance: many; j_gene: TRBJ2-7; len: 13; CDR3nt: TGCGCCAGCAGCTTGGGGGCCCGGGACGAGCAGTACTTC; CDR3aa: CASSLGARDEQYF
v_gene: TRBV5-1; d_gene: TRBD1; abundance: many; j_gene: TRBJ2-2; len: 17; CDR3nt: TGCGCCAGCAGCTCTACCCCAGGGGGCCGGAACACCGGGGAGCTGTTTTTT; CDR3aa: CASSSTPGGRNTGELFF
v_gene: TRBV10-3; d_gene: TRBD2; abundance: many; j_gene: TRBJ2-2; len: 15; CDR3nt: TGTGCCATCTCCGAGGCGGGGGGGAACACCGGGGAGCTGTTTTTT; CDR3aa: CAISEAGGNTGELFF
v_gene: TRBV10-3; d_gene: TRBD2; abundance: many; j_gene: TRBJ2-3; len: 14; CDR3nt: TGTGCCATCAGTGGGGTAGCGGGGGCAGATACGCAGTATTTT; CDR3aa: CAISGVAGADTQYF
v_gene: TRBV3-1; d_gene: TRBD1; abundance: many; j_gene: TRBJ2-7; len: 15; CDR3nt: TGTGCCAGCAGCCTGACAGGGTTCCTCTCCTACGAGCAGTACTTC; CDR3aa: CASSLTGFLSYEQYF
v_gene: TRBV27; d_gene: TRBD1; abundance: NA; j_gene: TRBJ1-1; len: 13; CDR3nt: TGTGCCAGTAGTACCAGGGGGAGCTCTGAAGCTTTCTTT; CDR3aa: CASSTRGSSEAFF
v_gene: TRBV10-3; d_gene: NA; abundance: many; j_gene: TRBJ1-2; len: 15; CDR3nt: TGTGCCGCCAAACCACAGGGCTCCTTCAACTATGGCTACACCTTC; CDR3aa: CAAKPQGSFNYGYTF
v_gene: TRBV10-3; d_gene: NA; abundance: many; j_gene: TRBJ2-2; len: 15; CDR3nt: TGTGCCATCAGTGAGTCGGTTGGTCCCACCGGGGAGCTGTTTTTT; CDR3aa: CAISESVGPTGELFF
v_gene: TRBV12-3/TRBV12-4; d_gene: TRBD1; abundance: many; j_gene: TRBJ2-7; len: 14; CDR3nt: TGTGCCAGCGCCCCGGGTCAGGGGGCCCACGAGCAGTACTTC; CDR3aa: CASAPGQGAHEQYF
v_gene: TRBV9; d_gene: NA; abundance: many; j_gene: TRBJ2-3; len: 16; CDR3nt: TGTGCCAGCAGCGTAGGAGTGAGGGGTCTTTCAGATACGCAGTATTTT; CDR3aa: CASSVGVRGLSDTQYF
v_gene: TRBV9; d_gene: NA; abundance: many; j_gene: TRBJ1-1; len: 14; CDR3nt: TGTGCCAGCAGCTGGGCAGGGACGAACACTGAAGCTTTCTTT; CDR3aa: CASSWAGTNTEAFF
v_gene: TRBV5-1; d_gene: NA; abundance: many; j_gene: TRBJ1-2; len: 13; CDR3nt: TGCGCCAGCAGCTTGATCCAGGGCTATGGCTACACCTTC; CDR3aa: CASSLIQGYGYTF
v_gene: TRBV12-3/TRBV12-4; d_gene: TRBD1; abundance: many; j_gene: TRBJ2-1; len: 14; CDR3nt: TGTGCCAGCGCGGTGACAGGGGTATTGGATGAGCAGTTCTTC; CDR3aa: CASAVTGVLDEQFF
v_gene: TRBV5-1; d_gene: TRBD1; abundance: many; j_gene: TRBJ2-2; len: 16; CDR3nt: TGCGCCAGCAGCTTGGGGACAGGGCTGTACACCGGGGAGCTGTTTTTT; CDR3aa: CASSLGTGLYTGELFF
v_gene: TRBV5-1; d_gene: TRBD1; abundance: many; j_gene: TRBJ2-5; len: 15; CDR3nt: TGCGCCAGCAGCCAATCCGGGACAGTCCAAGAGACCCAGTACTTC; CDR3aa: CASSQSGTVQETQYF
v_gene: TRBV6-6; d_gene: NA; abundance: many; j_gene: TRBJ2-7; len: 13; CDR3nt: TGTGCCAGCAGTTACTCGAGCTCCTACGAGCAGTACTTC; CDR3aa: CASSYSSSYEQYF
v_gene: TRBV29-1; d_gene: NA; abundance: many; j_gene: TRBJ2-5; len: 14; CDR3nt: TGCAGCGTTGACCTGGGGACTGTACAAGAGACCCAGTACTTC; CDR3aa: CSVDLGTVQETQYF
v_gene: TRBV7-9; d_gene: NA; abundance: many; j_gene: TRBJ2-2; len: 13; CDR3nt: TGTGCCAGCAGCTATGACGGTACCGGGGAGCTGTTTTTT; CDR3aa: CASSYDGTGELFF
v_gene: TRBV5-1; d_gene: NA; abundance: many; j_gene: TRBJ2-1; len: 14; CDR3nt: TGCGCCAGCAGCTTGGGACTGCTCTACAATGAGCAGTTCTTC; CDR3aa: CASSLGLLYNEQFF
v_gene: TRBV25-1; d_gene: NA; abundance: many; j_gene: TRBJ2-7; len: 15; CDR3nt: TGTGCCAGCAGTGAATTTGTCGATCGGTACTACGAGCAGTACTTC; CDR3aa: CASSEFVDRYYEQYF
v_gene: TRBV21-1; d_gene: NA; abundance: many; j_gene: TRBJ2-7; len: 16; CDR3nt: TGTGCCAGCAGCGAGCCGACTAGCGGGGGGTCCTGCGAGCAGTACTTC; CDR3aa: CASSEPTSGGSCEQYF
v_gene: TRBV5-1; d_gene: NA; abundance: many; j_gene: TRBJ2-1; len: 14; CDR3nt: TGCGCCAGCAGCTTGGCCGGGCAATACAATGAGCAGTTCTTC; CDR3aa: CASSLAGQYNEQFF
v_gene: TRBV28; d_gene: NA; abundance: many; j_gene: TRBJ1-6; len: 13; CDR3nt: TGTGCCAGCAGTTTACAGGGAGCTTCACCCCTCCACTTT; CDR3aa: CASSLQGASPLHF
v_gene: TRBV5-1; d_gene: NA; abundance: many; j_gene: TRBJ2-5; len: 15; CDR3nt: TGCGCCAGCTTAAATTTTCCCGGGAGTCAAGAGACCCAGTACTTC; CDR3aa: CASLNFPGSQETQYF
v_gene: TRBV5-1; d_gene: NA; abundance: many; j_gene: TRBJ2-3; len: 15; CDR3nt: TGCGCCAGCAGCTTTTTAGTCGGGGGCACAGATACGCAGTATTTT; CDR3aa: CASSFLVGGTDTQYF
v_gene: TRBV10-3; d_gene: TRBD2; abundance: many; j_gene: TRBJ2-2; len: 15; CDR3nt: TGTGCCATCGGTGAGGCGGGGGGTCTCACCGGGGAGCTGTTTTTT; CDR3aa: CAIGEAGGLTGELFF
v_gene: TRBV7-9; d_gene: NA; abundance: many; j_gene: TRBJ2-3; len: 16; CDR3nt: TGTGCCAGCAGCTTAGGAGTGGGGGCCTACACAGATACGCAGTATTTT; CDR3aa: CASSLGVGAYTDTQYF
v_gene: TRBV6-1; d_gene: NA; abundance: few; j_gene: TRBJ2-4; len: 17; CDR3nt: TGTGCCAGCAGTGGCATACCTCAGGGAGTTGCCAAAAACATTCAGTACTTC; CDR3aa: CASSGIPQGVAKNIQYF
v_gene: TRBV29-1; d_gene: NA; abundance: many; j_gene: TRBJ1-4; len: 15; CDR3nt: TGCAGCGTTGAAGATAGCGGGGGGACTAATGAAAAACTGTTTTTT; CDR3aa: CSVEDSGGTNEKLFF
v_gene: TRBV5-1; d_gene: NA; abundance: NA; j_gene: TRBJ2-3; len: 13; CDR3nt: TGCGCCAGCAAGAGGGCTAGCGCAGATACGCAGTATTTT; CDR3aa: CASKRASADTQYF
v_gene: TRBV28; d_gene: NA; abundance: many; j_gene: TRBJ1-2; len: 12; CDR3nt: TGTGCCAGCAGCCGACAGAACTATGGCTACACCTTC; CDR3aa: CASSRQNYGYTF
v_gene: TRBV20-1; d_gene: TRBD1; abundance: many; j_gene: TRBJ2-3; len: 14; CDR3nt: TGCAGTGCTAGAGAACAGGGGGCGACAGATACGCAGTATTTT; CDR3aa: CSAREQGATDTQYF
v_gene: TRBV3-1; d_gene: NA; abundance: many; j_gene: TRBJ2-7; len: 13; CDR3nt: TGTGCCAGCAGCCAACTCACGAGGGACGAGCAGTACTTC; CDR3aa: CASSQLTRDEQYF
v_gene: TRBV3-1; d_gene: TRBD2; abundance: NA; j_gene: TRBJ2-2; len: 19; CDR3nt: TGTGCCAGCAGCCGAACATACCTCGGACTAGCGGGAAACACCGGGGAGCTGTTTTTT; CDR3aa: CASSRTYLGLAGNTGELFF
v_gene: TRBV9; d_gene: NA; abundance: medium-sized; j_gene: TRBJ2-5; len: 15; CDR3nt: TGTGCCAGCAGCCCCCACGAGGCTAGCAGGGAGACCCAGTACTTC; CDR3aa: CASSPHEASRETQYF
v_gene: TRBV7-2; d_gene: TRBD1; abundance: many; j_gene: TRBJ2-3; len: 15; CDR3nt: TGTGCCAGCAGCTCCTACGGACAGGGGGCAGATACGCAGTATTTT; CDR3aa: CASSSYGQGADTQYF
v_gene: TRBV5-1; d_gene: NA; abundance: many; j_gene: TRBJ2-2; len: 15; CDR3nt: TGCGCCAGCAGCTTAAGCCGGACTAACACCGGGGAGCTGTTTTTT; CDR3aa: CASSLSRTNTGELFF